This paragraph covers one TCR beta chain sequence. Its antigen is unidentified. This record belongs to a study of CD8 T cells in Susac syndrome. With random hexamers, reverse transcription was performed on about 0.45 to 1 ug of RNA. MiXCR, run by TCRdb on the immunoSEQ multiplex PCR reads, gives a single entry per CDR3 protein. The sample gives over 150,000 distinct CDR3 sequences, roughly 95% of which show up once; approximately 0.12% is in the top ten. Sequencing of TCR beta was undertaken in CD8+ and CD4+ T cells derived from blood. TEMRA cells underwent FACS enrichment and CD8+ and CD4+ T cells underwent negative isolation. V lost 4 bases to trimming and J lost 4 bases; unmatched junction nucleotides: 7. The CDR3 is 16 amino acids. Germline lookup yields CDR1 LNHDA and CDR2 SQIVND (reference sequence). Overall study findings and caveats: The study recognized that the number of individuals in its TCR sequencing and HLA analysis was relatively small. Within Susac syndrome CD4+ T cell repertoires, clonal expansion was not evident.

The material sequenced was CD4+ T cells from PBMCs. The sequence came from a human donor with Susac syndrome. J is TRBJ2-1 and V is TRBV19; 10 bases match TRBD2. The CDR3 bases are TGTGCCAGTAGTAGAACAAGCGGGGGGGGTTACAATGAGCAGTTCTTC. Residues: CASSRTSGGGYNEQFF.